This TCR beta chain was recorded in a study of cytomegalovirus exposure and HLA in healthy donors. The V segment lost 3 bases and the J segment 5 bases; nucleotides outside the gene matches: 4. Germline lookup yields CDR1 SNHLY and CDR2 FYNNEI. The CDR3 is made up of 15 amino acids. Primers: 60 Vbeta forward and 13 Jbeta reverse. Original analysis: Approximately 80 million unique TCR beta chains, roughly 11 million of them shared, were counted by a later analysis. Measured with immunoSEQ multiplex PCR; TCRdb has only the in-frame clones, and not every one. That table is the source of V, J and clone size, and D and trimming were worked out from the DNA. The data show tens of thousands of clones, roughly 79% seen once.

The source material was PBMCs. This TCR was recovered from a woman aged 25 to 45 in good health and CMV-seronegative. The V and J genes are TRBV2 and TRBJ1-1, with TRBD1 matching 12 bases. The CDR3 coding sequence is TGTGCCAGCAGTGAGGGGACAGGGGGCCTAACTGAAGCTTTCTTT. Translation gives CASSEGTGGLTEAFF.